Listed below are T cell receptor beta chains from one sample, sequenced in a study of T cells after yellow fever vaccination. TCRdb called the 5' RACE reads again in MiXCR, with one record for every CDR3 protein. The sample lists over 20,000 distinct CDR3 sequences, about 5.5% occurring once. This material consisted of PBMCs, either bulk or a sorted T-cell subset (CD4+, CD8+, memory, or dextramer-sorted; not recorded which), taken 15 days after the yellow fever booster vaccination. These receptors originate from a man aged 30 to 39 who received the YFV17D yellow fever vaccine. The CDR3 runs from the conserved cysteine through the conserved F or W. D genes are given only for firm matches.

J gene	V gene	D gene	CDR3 protein
TRBJ1-5	TRBV25-1	-	CASSEGLGNQPQHF
TRBJ1-5	TRBV20-1	-	CSASRGGVYNQPQHF
TRBJ1-5	TRBV30	-	CAWSQIGLFQPQHF
TRBJ2-2	TRBV4-3	TRBD2	CASSQGASGRPGELFF
TRBJ2-7	TRBV11-2	-	CASSLERNEQYF
TRBJ2-7	TRBV7-8	TRBD2	CASSLFLRGRLAGGPSYEQYF
TRBJ2-7	TRBV20-1	TRBD2	CSARDPTLADEQYF
TRBJ1-2	TRBV28	-	CASSLTPGDLYGYTF
TRBJ2-4	TRBV3-1	-	CASSHQAGAKNIQYF
TRBJ1-1	TRBV12-3/TRBV12-4	-	CASIRTNTEAFF
TRBJ1-5	TRBV18	-	CASSPPGRGGSNQPQHF
TRBJ2-3	TRBV30	-	CAGAKTGHPTDTQYF
TRBJ2-3	TRBV20-1	TRBD1	CSASLPGQAPTDTQYF
TRBJ2-7	TRBV20-1	TRBD2	CSARDPGTNPYEQYF
TRBJ2-5	TRBV29-1	-	CSEQGGEKTQYF
TRBJ2-7	TRBV6-5	TRBD1	CASSYGTWDRGGYEQYF
TRBJ1-1	TRBV29-1	-	CSVEEEIWNTEAFF
TRBJ2-3	TRBV6-2/TRBV6-3	TRBD2	CASSAGLAGVGDTQYF
TRBJ1-1	TRBV7-2	-	CASSTTVNTEAFF
TRBJ1-2	TRBV5-1	TRBD1	CASSLGDRNYGYTF
TRBJ2-7	TRBV18	-	CASSPIGGYEQYF
TRBJ2-4	TRBV20-1	-	CSAIEAKNIQYF
TRBJ2-2	TRBV28	-	CASNFLGQNTGELFF
TRBJ2-1	TRBV6-2/TRBV6-3	-	CASSSYNSYNEQFF